This entry lists 32 T cell receptor beta chains sequenced from one sample in a study of T cells after yellow fever vaccination. From the 5' RACE reads, TCRdb called clonotypes with MiXCR, one entry per CDR3 protein. Found here are about 260,000 distinct CDR3 sequences, approximately 5.2% of them singletons; the top ten hold around 3.3%. The sample in question was CD4+ T cells sorted from PBMCs, obtained on the day of the yellow fever booster vaccination. These receptors all stem from a man aged 18 to 30 who received the YFV17D yellow fever vaccine.

A few counts support this clonotype. The chain couples TRBV18 to TRBJ1-1; a possible D gene is TRBD1 (6 bases). Germline CDR1 KGHSH, CDR2 LQKENI. Between the trimmed V and J ends, which lost 0 bases and 1 base, there was a span of 9 bases. This CDR3 is built from 15 residues. CDR3 protein: CASSPPRGANTEAFF. The CDR3 DNA sequence: TGTGCCAGCTCACCACCACGGGGGGCGAACACTGAAGCTTTCTTT. The variable domain in full, with the rest retrieved from reference TRBV18 and TRBJ1-1, is NAGVMQNPRHLVRRRGQEARLRCSPMKGHSHVYWYRQLPEEGLKFMVYLQKENIIDESGMPKERFSAEFPKEGPSILRIQQVVRGDSAAYFCASSPPRGANTEAFFGQGTRLTVV.

This clonotype came up many times. The V gene is TRBV7-2, the J gene TRBJ2-4; TRBD1 aligns across 8 bases. The CDR3 sequence is 14 residues long. The V gene end was trimmed by 4 bases and the J gene end by 1 base; junction bases not matched to a gene: 0. From germline, CDR1 is SGHTA and CDR2 FQGNSA. The CDR3 sequence: CASSWTGAKNIQYF. The DNA for the CDR3 is TGTGCCAGCAGCTGGACAGGGGCCAAAAACATTCAGTACTTC.

This clonotype was seen a handful of times. The chain combines TRBV5-1 with TRBJ2-1; possibly TRBD1 or TRBD2 for D (5 bases each). Germline CDR1 SGHRS, CDR2 YFSETQ. The CDR3 runs 14 residues. The germline V and J ends were trimmed by 4 bases and 9 bases, with 17 bases remaining between them. The CDR3 loop reads CASSLGDQTSEQFF. The CDR3 coding sequence is TGCGCCAGCAGCCTGGGGGACCAAACCAGTGAGCAGTTCTTC.

This clonotype has just a few counts. This chain connects TRBV7-2 to TRBJ2-3, with D tentatively TRBD2 (6 bases). Germline V gene lookup returns CDR1 SGHTA and CDR2 FQGNSA. The CDR3 has 14 amino acids. V lost 5 bases, J lost 2 bases, and 11 bases lay in between. The CDR3 region has the DNA TGTGCCAGCAGCCACGGCGGGAACACAGATACGCAGTATTTT. Protein product: CASSHGGNTDTQYF.

This clonotype was seen only a few times. The chain couples TRBV6-2 or TRBV6-3 to TRBJ1-5; D might be TRBD1 (5 bases). The CDR3 has 13 residues. Germline CDR1 MNHEY, CDR2 SVGEGT. The V and J ends lost 8 bases and 3 bases respectively, with 11 bases between them. The CDR3 DNA reads TGTGCCAGCGGGGGACCTCACAATCAGCCCCAGCATTTT. Protein: CASGGPHNQPQHF.

Ten or more counts support this clonotype. The chain recombines TRBV5-1 with TRBJ2-3; D remains ambiguous. The length of the CDR3 is 14 residues. The germline V gene encodes CDR1 SGHRS and CDR2 YFSETQ. Trimming removed 5 bases at V and 0 bases at J, with 10 bases between. The CDR3 loop is CASRKIPSTDTQYF. In nucleotides, the CDR3 is TGCGCCAGCAGGAAGATTCCTAGCACAGATACGCAGTATTTT.

This clonotype was seen a few times. This chain uses TRBV10-3 with TRBJ2-1; tentative D call: TRBD2 (5 bases). V was pared by 8 bases and J by 10 bases, with 15 bases between. From germline, CDR1 is ENHRY and CDR2 SYGVKD. The CDR3 sequence is 12 residues long. CDR3 amino acids: CAIAGVPGEQFF. In nucleotides, the CDR3 is TGTGCCATCGCGGGCGTACCGGGAGAGCAGTTCTTC.

This chain uses TRBV12-3 or TRBV12-4 with TRBJ1-2; TRBD1 agrees at 8 bases. The V gene end was trimmed by 10 bases and the J gene end by 7 bases; junction bases not matched to a gene: 23. The CDR3 sequence is 17 residues long. CDR3 bases: TGTGCCACCCCTGACCCCCCAGGGGGCCTTGGCGAGATTGGCTACACCTTC. As protein: CATPDPPGGLGEIGYTF.

The sample holds many counts of this clonotype. DNA for the CDR3: TGTGCCAGCAGCCAAGACTACGAGCAGTACTTC. Its protein is CASSQDYEQYF. V is TRBV14 and J is TRBJ2-7; D uncertain. The germline V gene encodes CDR1 SGHDN and CDR2 FVKESK. The V gene lost 0 bases and the J gene lost 3 bases, with 0 bases spanning the gap. This CDR3 comprises 11 residues.

The chain couples TRBV7-3 to TRBJ2-1, with D possibly being TRBD1 or TRBD2 (5 bases each). V shed 5 bases and J shed 1 base, with 12 bases lying between them. The CDR3 is 15 amino acids. Germline V gives CDR1 SGHTA, CDR2 FQGTGA. Here the CDR3 reads CASSSRGESYNEQFF. CDR3 in DNA: TGTGCCAGCAGCAGCCGAGGGGAGTCCTACAATGAGCAGTTCTTC.

This clonotype came up a few times. CDR3 sequence (DNA): TGCGCCAGCAGCCCAGCGGGGGGTTCCTACAATGAGCAGTTCTTC. This codes for CASSPAGGSYNEQFF. The genes are TRBV5-1 and TRBJ2-1, with 9 bases fitting TRBD2. J was trimmed by 1 base and V by 4 bases; bases with no gene match: 3. CDR3 length equals 15 residues. Germline-derived CDR1 and CDR2 are SGHRS and YFSETQ.

This clonotype was detected ten times or more. CDR3 bases: TGCAGTGCCGCCACACCCGGGTCCTACGAGCAGTACGTC. As protein: CSAATPGSYEQYV. The chain combines TRBV20-1 with TRBJ2-7; D is uncertain. The CDR3 contains 13 residues. The ends were cut back, 6 bases at V and 1 base at J, with 13 bases in the middle. Germline lookup yields CDR1 DFQATT and CDR2 SNEGSKA (reference sequence).

This clonotype is medium-sized within its sample. The chain couples TRBV20-1 to TRBJ2-1; 12 bases are shared with TRBD2. Unmatched junction bases numbered 1, after V lost 3 bases and J lost 7 bases. Germline V gene lookup returns CDR1 DFQATT and CDR2 SNEGSKA (reference sequence). The CDR3 is 13 residues long. In DNA, the CDR3 is TGCAGTGCTAGTGGACTAGCGGGGAATGAGCAGTTCTTC. As protein: CSASGLAGNEQFF.

This clonotype showed up many times. V usage is TRBV25-1 and J usage is TRBJ1-2; TRBD1 matches 7 bases. The germline V gene has CDR1 MGHDK and CDR2 SYGVNS. With 4 bases clipped from V and 5 bases from J, the junction kept 4 bases outside the gene matches. The CDR3 totals 13 residues. CDR3 DNA: TGTGCCAGCAGTGTGCCAGGGGGTTATGGCTACACCTTC. Protein: CASSVPGGYGYTF.

This clonotype was counted at least ten times. The rearrangement links TRBV29-1 to TRBJ1-4; D remains ambiguous. Germline loops: CDR1 SQVTM, CDR2 ANQGSEA. CDR3 length: 11 amino acids. The V end lost 6 bases, the J end lost 8 bases, and 10 bases lay between the germline ends. CDR3 nucleotide sequence: TGCAGCGTCCACGTAGGCGAAAAACTGTTTTTT. Translating gives CSVHVGEKLFF.

The chain joins TRBV29-1 to TRBJ1-5; 7 positions match TRBD1. The CDR3 runs 14 residues. The J segment lost 2 bases and the V segment lost 2 bases, leaving 3 bases of the junction unmatched. Germline loops: CDR1 SQVTM, CDR2 ANQGSEA. CDR3 nucleotides: TGCAGCGTTGAACCCGGGACAGGCAATCAGCCCCAGCATTTT. Translation gives CSVEPGTGNQPQHF.

This clonotype was counted between two and nine times. The chain employs TRBV12-3 or TRBV12-4 and TRBJ1-5; maybe TRBD1 (5 bases). Deletions cut 4 bases from V and 7 bases from J, with 11 bases between. This CDR3 has 13 amino acids. The CDR3 region is CASSWGGDQPQHF. In nucleotides, the CDR3 is TGTGCCAGCAGTTGGGGAGGGGACCAGCCCCAGCATTTT.

CDR3 in amino acids: CSARDRGSPLHF. The CDR3 DNA is TGCAGTGCTAGAGATCGAGGTTCACCCCTCCACTTT. This chain joins TRBV20-1 and TRBJ1-6; the D is unclear. The CDR3 covers 12 residues. Looked up from germline, CDR1 is DFQATT and CDR2 is SNEGSKA (reference sequence). With 0 bases removed from V and 9 bases from J, the gap between germline ends came to 6 bases.

This clonotype was detected a few times. The gene calls are TRBV24-1 and TRBJ2-3; TRBD1 matches 7 bases. There are 18 residues in the CDR3. Germline lookup yields CDR1 KGHDR and CDR2 SFDVKD. After removal of 3 bases from V and 0 bases from J, the junction contained 11 bases not matched to a gene. The CDR3 bases are TGTGCCACCAGTGATGGCATATACAGGGGTCCAAGCACAGATACGCAGTATTTT. It codes for CATSDGIYRGPSTDTQYF.

In this sample, this clonotype turned up a few times. The V and J genes are TRBV29-1 and TRBJ1-2, with TRBD1 matching over 12 bases. Trimming took 5 bases from V and 4 from J; bases not matched to a gene: 11. From germline, CDR1 is SQVTM and CDR2 ANQGSEA. This CDR3 contains 16 residues. The CDR3 region has the DNA TGCAGCGTTACCGGGACAGGGGGCTCTGGCCGCTATGGCTACACCTTC. Protein: CSVTGTGGSGRYGYTF.

This rearrangement joins TRBV19 to TRBJ1-2, with D unclear. V was clipped by 5 bases and J by 1 base, with 11 bases between them. Germline loops: CDR1 LNHDA, CDR2 SQIVND (reference sequence). The CDR3 covers 14 residues. CDR3 DNA sequence: TGTGCCAGTAGTCGCCAACAGCTTAACTATGGCTACACCTTC. Translation gives CASSRQQLNYGYTF.

The table lists this clonotype with a few counts. CDR3 loop: CASSQWGTGDNEQFF. DNA for the CDR3: TGCGCCAGCAGCCAATGGGGGACGGGTGACAATGAGCAGTTCTTC. This chain joins TRBV4-1 and TRBJ2-1, with D possibly called TRBD1 or TRBD2 (5 bases each). The germline gives CDR1 MGHRA, CDR2 YSYEKL. This CDR3 has 15 amino acids. Trimming cost V 2 bases and J 5 bases, with 13 bases left between them.

V usage is TRBV23-1 and J usage is TRBJ2-1; the match to TRBD1 covers 8 bases. TRBV23-1 falls under the ORF class, with uncertain function. J gave up 7 bases and V 0 bases, and 23 bases lay outside the gene matches. The CDR3 contains 21 residues. The CDR3 is CASSQSGVSQPHRDRRNEQFF. The CDR3 bases are TGCGCCAGCAGTCAATCGGGGGTTTCACAACCCCACCGGGACAGGCGTAATGAGCAGTTCTTC.

V is TRBV20-1 and J is TRBJ1-2; the D is unclear. Between the trimmed V and J ends, which lost 0 bases and 3 bases, there was a span of 11 bases. Germline CDR1 and CDR2: DFQATT and SNEGSKA (reference sequence). The CDR3 is made up of 14 amino acids. CDR3 nucleotides: TGCAGTGCTAGAGATCACAGTCGGGACTATGGCTACACCTTC. Its translation is CSARDHSRDYGYTF.

Only a few counts were recorded for this clonotype. The V and J genes are TRBV29-1 and TRBJ2-6, with a tentative D call TRBD1 (6 bases). The germline CDR1 and CDR2 sequences are SQVTM and ANQGSEA. Trimming pared 7 bases from V and 2 bases from J, leaving 15 bases between. This CDR3 contains 15 residues. The CDR3 protein is CSARPQGTGANVLTF. The DNA for the CDR3 is TGCAGCGCCCGGCCCCAGGGGACTGGGGCCAACGTCCTGACTTTC.

This clonotype has a count of ten or more. The chain is built from TRBV7-2 and TRBJ2-5, with 9 bases identical to TRBD2. The trim removed 1 base at V and 5 bases at J, leaving 14 bases unmatched. The CDR3 covers 18 residues. Looked up from germline, CDR1 is SGHTA and CDR2 is FQGNSA. This CDR3 reads CASSLGGASGAPRETQYF. CDR3 coding DNA: TGTGCCAGCAGCTTAGGCGGTGCTAGCGGGGCCCCTCGGGAGACCCAGTACTTC.

This clonotype was picked up a small number of times. The chain combines TRBV4-3 with TRBJ1-4; TRBD1 is a possible D gene (6 bases). Germline CDR1 is LGHNA and CDR2 is YSLEER. The CDR3 length is 18 residues. V lost 0 bases and J 3 bases, leaving 17 bases between the germline ends. CDR3 coding DNA: TGCGCCAGCAGCCAAGAAGACAGGCTCATTTTTCCTAATGAAAAACTGTTTTTT. This sequence encodes CASSQEDRLIFPNEKLFF.

This clonotype occurred a few times. V usage is TRBV4-1 and J usage is TRBJ2-1; D is ambiguous. This CDR3 contains 16 residues. Trimming cost V 3 bases and J 9 bases, with 21 bases left between them. Germline V gene data show CDR1 as MGHRA and CDR2 as YSYEKL. This chain's CDR3 is CASSQPLAALWAEQFF. CDR3 bases: TGCGCCAGCAGCCAGCCCCTTGCCGCCCTCTGGGCTGAGCAGTTCTTC.

This clonotype was found many times. The rearrangement links TRBV20-1 to TRBJ1-2; no clear D gene. V lost 5 bases and J lost 1, with 5 bases in between. Looked up from germline, CDR1 is DFQATT and CDR2 is SNEGSKA (reference sequence). The CDR3 is made up of 11 amino acids. The CDR3 sequence is CSAPDNYGYTF. CDR3 DNA sequence: TGCAGTGCTCCAGATAACTATGGCTACACCTTC.

This clonotype was seen repeatedly, ten times or more. J is TRBJ2-3 and V is TRBV15; D uncertain. The CDR3 loop spans 13 amino acids. From germline, CDR1 is LNHNV and CDR2 YYDKDF (reference sequence). With 0 bases removed from V and 6 bases from J, the gap between germline ends came to 7 bases. For the CDR3, the DNA is TGTGCCACCAGCAGAGACCGACGGGATACGCAGTATTTT. It encodes CATSRDRRDTQYF.

This clonotype was counted a few times. The gene calls are TRBV7-3 and TRBJ2-3, with 7 bases aligning to TRBD1. Unmatched junction bases numbered 2, after V lost 6 bases and J lost 2 bases. Germline-derived CDR1 and CDR2 are SGHTA and FQGTGA. CDR3 length: 13 amino acids. CDR3 DNA: TGTGCCAGCAGGGGACAGACCACAGATACGCAGTATTTT. The encoded protein is CASRGQTTDTQYF.

The sample holds a few counts of this clonotype. This chain connects TRBV6-1 to TRBJ2-7; D is perhaps TRBD1 or TRBD2 (6 bases each). The CDR3 runs 14 residues. In germline, CDR1 is MNHNS, CDR2 SASEGT. V lost 5 bases to trimming and J lost 4 bases, with 15 bases between them. The CDR3, as DNA: TGTGCCAGCAGTCGGGGGCGCGTTCCATACGAGCAGTACGTC. Its translation: CASSRGRVPYEQYV.